One sample yielded the 26 T cell receptor beta chains listed below, sequenced in a study of low-dose radiotherapy and immunotherapy resistance in tumors. Gene-specific TRAV and TRBV primers were used for first-strand cDNA, covering alpha and beta chains. TCRs were put through 20 PCR cycles of amplification with Phusion. A constant-region primer and the V-primer adapter served as the primer pair. Each CDR3 protein is one row after TCRdb ran MiXCR on the reads. Of approximately 100,000 distinct CDR3 sequences in the sample, around 21% were seen once. Time point in this sample: after trial treatment. Specified treatment: LDRT plus nivolumab, ipilimumab, low-dose cyclophosphamide and aspirin (RACIN trial). The starting material was PBMCs, obtained after low-dose radiotherapy plus immunotherapy. All receptors derive from a male donor with prostate cancer.

This clonotype was recorded many times. The rearrangement links TRBV5-6 to TRBJ1-6, with 7 bases that match TRBD1. There are 15 residues in the CDR3. The J segment lost 13 bases and the V segment lost 4 bases, leaving 14 bases of the junction unmatched. Germline V CDR1 and CDR2: SGHDT, YYEEEE. The CDR3 sequence: CASSIRRDRGAPLHF. The CDR3 bases are TGTGCCAGCAGCATCCGTCGGGACAGAGGTGCCCCCCTCCACTTT.

The table lists this clonotype with many counts. The genes are TRBV5-5 and TRBJ1-5, with D possibly matching TRBD1 (5 bases). CDR3 size: 16 residues. V lost 1 base to trimming and J lost 1 base, with 12 bases between them. The germline CDR1 and CDR2 sequences are SGHKS and YYEKEE (reference sequence). The CDR3 spells CASSLRGRGSNQPQHF. CDR3 DNA sequence: TGTGCCAGCAGCTTGCGGGGACGGGGAAGCAATCAGCCCCAGCATTTT.

This clonotype was recorded many times. J is TRBJ1-1 and V is TRBV20-1, with a weak D call TRBD1 (5 bases). The V end was cut by 3 bases, the J end by 6 bases, with 14 bases between. This CDR3 spans 13 amino acids. The germline CDR1 and CDR2 sequences are DFQATT and SNEGSKA (reference sequence). The DNA for the CDR3 is TGCAGTGCTAGCCGGGGCAGGGAACCTGAAGCTTTCTTT. It specifies CSASRGREPEAFF.

The table lists this clonotype with a count of one. This may be a read error: a much more frequent sequence differs by one nucleotide. V usage is TRBV7-2 and J usage is TRBJ2-7, with D unclear. The CDR3 is 11 amino acids. V shed 3 bases and J shed 8 bases, with 8 bases lying between them. The germline V gene encodes CDR1 SGHTA and CDR2 FQGNSA. CDR3 nucleotide sequence: TGTGCCAGCAGCTTGCGGTACAAGCAGTACTTC. Translating it yields CASSLRYKQYF.

The rearrangement joins TRBV12-3 or TRBV12-4 to TRBJ2-1; D call uncertain. Deletions cut 7 bases from V and 9 bases from J, with 10 bases between. The CDR3 spans 11 residues. The CDR3 here is CASKTLTEQFF. The CDR3 DNA reads TGTGCCAGCAAGACCCTCACTGAGCAGTTCTTC.

This clonotype showed up many times. This chain links TRBV29-1 with TRBJ2-1; 7 bases line up with TRBD2. The V gene end was trimmed by 5 bases and the J gene end by 1 base; junction bases not matched to a gene: 26. CDR3 length: 21 amino acids. Germline loops: CDR1 SQVTM, CDR2 ANQGSEA. The CDR3 sequence: CSVPGGYRFGRVGRSYNEQFF. CDR3 DNA: TGCAGCGTTCCCGGGGGGTATCGGTTCGGACGGGTTGGTCGGTCCTACAATGAGCAGTTCTTC.

The chain uses TRBV7-3 and TRBJ2-3; D ambiguous. The CDR3 is made up of 15 amino acids. Germline V gives CDR1 SGHTA, CDR2 FQGTGA. Trimming took 5 bases from V and 1 from J, leaving 13 bases between them. Here the CDR3 reads CASSQRRWGTDTQYF. The CDR3 coding sequence is TGTGCCAGCAGCCAAAGGCGGTGGGGCACAGATACGCAGTATTTT.

This clonotype was recorded at least ten times. V and J are TRBV7-9 and TRBJ1-6; 7 nucleotides align to TRBD1. CDR1 and CDR2 (germline): SEHNR, FQNEAQ (reference sequence). V lost 8 bases to trimming and J lost 8 bases; unmatched junction nucleotides: 9. The CDR3 spans 14 residues. CDR3 sequence (DNA): TGTGCCAGCCAGTCCGACAGGGAAGATTCACCCCTCCACTTT. As protein: CASQSDREDSPLHF.

This clonotype has a count of ten or more. The rearrangement links TRBV12-3 or TRBV12-4 to TRBJ2-5; a weak D match, TRBD1 (6 bases). V lost 5 bases, J lost 9 bases, and 19 bases lay in between. This CDR3 is built from 14 residues. The CDR3 spells CASSPPGRHRAQYF. In DNA, the CDR3 is TGTGCCAGCAGTCCTCCCGGTCGGCACAGGGCCCAGTACTTC.

This clonotype was counted many times. The chain employs TRBV7-2 and TRBJ2-2; possibly TRBD1 for D (8 bases). The CDR3 length is 15 residues. V lost 5 bases and J 4 bases, leaving 14 bases between the germline ends. CDR1 SGHTA and CDR2 FQGNSA come from the germline V gene. The CDR3 protein is CASSRTGGATGELFF. The CDR3 region has the DNA TGTGCCAGCAGCCGAACAGGGGGGGCCACCGGGGAGCTGTTTTTT.

Worth noting for this clonotype: Just one base apart from a much larger clone, this may be a read error. This chain connects TRBV29-1 to TRBJ2-7; D unclear. Germline V gene sequence: CDR1 SQVTM, CDR2 ANQGSEA. V was cut by 5 bases and J by 5 bases, with 10 bases left in between. The CDR3 is 11 residues long. The CDR3 nucleotides read TGCAGCGTTATAGGGTTCGACGAGCAGTACTTC. It codes for CSVIGFDEQYF.

Ten or more counts support this clonotype. The rearrangement links TRBV9 to TRBJ2-2, with TRBD1 matching over 7 bases. The CDR3 is 14 amino acids. V lost 2 bases, J lost 5 bases, and 3 bases stayed unmatched. Germline CDR1 reads SGDLS; CDR2 reads YYNGEE. CDR3 nucleotide sequence: TGTGCCAGCAGCGTCCTACAGGGGACCGGGGAGCTGTTTTTT. This sequence encodes CASSVLQGTGELFF.

This clonotype was found many times. This chain uses TRBV7-9 with TRBJ2-7; D is undetermined. The CDR3 contains 11 residues. Deletions cut 3 bases from V and 6 bases from J, with 6 bases between. Per the germline V gene, CDR1 is SEHNR and CDR2 is FQNEAQ (reference sequence). CDR3 nucleotide sequence: TGTGCCAGCAGCTTTGGAGTCGAGCAGTACTTC. It is translated as CASSFGVEQYF.

This clonotype was detected ten times or more. V gene TRBV7-9 combines with J gene TRBJ1-4, with no clear D. V lost 7 bases, J lost 7 bases, and 13 bases lay in between. This CDR3 comprises 13 residues. Germline values: CDR1 SEHNR, CDR2 FQNEAQ (reference sequence). The CDR3: CASTGPGGEKLFF. In DNA, the CDR3 is TGTGCCAGCACCGGCCCTGGAGGTGAAAAACTGTTTTTT.

The sample holds many counts of this clonotype. This chain links TRBV10-1 with TRBJ1-4; 7 bases are shared with TRBD1. The CDR3 loop spans 14 amino acids. V lost 5 bases, J lost 7 bases, and 7 bases stayed unmatched. Per the germline V gene, CDR1 is WNHNN and CDR2 is SYGVQD (reference sequence). The DNA for the CDR3 is TGCGCCAGCAGTCCCGGGACAGCAGGTGAAAAACTGTTTTTT. The encoded protein is CASSPGTAGEKLFF.

This clonotype was recorded many times. V usage is TRBV29-1 and J usage is TRBJ1-6; 9 bases fit TRBD1. V lost 4 bases to trimming and J lost 8 bases; unmatched junction nucleotides: 3. The CDR3 sequence is 13 residues long. The germline gives CDR1 SQVTM, CDR2 ANQGSEA. Here the CDR3 reads CSVGQGGDSPLHF. The CDR3 nucleotides are TGCAGCGTTGGACAGGGGGGTGATTCACCCCTCCACTTT.

There are many counts of this clonotype. The chain employs TRBV12-3 or TRBV12-4 and TRBJ2-1; 9 nucleotides agree with TRBD2. The V gene end was trimmed by 6 bases and the J gene end by 4 bases; junction bases not matched to a gene: 7. The CDR3 is made up of 15 amino acids. This chain's CDR3 is CASSSRLAAYNEQFF. The CDR3 region has the DNA TGTGCCAGCAGCTCCCGACTAGCGGCGTACAATGAGCAGTTCTTC.

In its sample, this clonotype was seen many times. V and J are TRBV27 and TRBJ2-1; 7 bases map to TRBD2. This CDR3 spans 14 amino acids. V shed 11 bases and J 10 bases; nucleotides not matched to a gene: 17. CDR1 MNHEY and CDR2 SMNVEV come from the germline V gene (reference sequence). The CDR3 loop is CAPGGEGSQAEQFF. CDR3 nucleotides: TGTGCCCCAGGAGGGGAGGGGTCACAGGCCGAGCAGTTCTTC.

In this sample, this clonotype turned up many times. The chain couples TRBV18 to TRBJ2-1; 9 bases fit TRBD2. CDR1 and CDR2 (germline): KGHSH, LQKENI. The ends lost 2 bases at V and 5 bases at J; junction bases unmatched: 7. This CDR3 region has 16 residues. The CDR3 is CASSPAAGGSNNEQFF. CDR3 sequence (DNA): TGTGCCAGCTCACCAGCGGCGGGGGGGTCAAACAATGAGCAGTTCTTC.

In this sample, this clonotype turned up many times. The rearrangement uses TRBV19 and TRBJ2-2; 8 nucleotides agree with TRBD2. Germline-derived CDR1 and CDR2 are LNHDA and SQIVND (reference sequence). V gave up 10 bases and J gave up 6 bases; unmatched junction bases: 16. CDR3 length: 16 residues. The CDR3 loop is CATGPHRTSRAGELFF. As DNA, the CDR3 is TGTGCCACGGGGCCCCACCGGACTAGCCGGGCCGGGGAGCTGTTTTTT.

The V call is TRBV5-6, the J call TRBJ2-7; D tentatively reads TRBD1 or TRBD2 (5 bases each). Germline V gene sequence: CDR1 SGHDT, CDR2 YYEEEE. The CDR3 is 15 residues long. V shed 4 bases and J shed 2 bases, with 16 bases lying between them. The CDR3 region is CASSPGWGSAYEQYF. The DNA of the CDR3 is TGTGCCAGCAGCCCCGGGTGGGGGAGTGCCTACGAGCAGTACTTC.

The table lists this clonotype with a few counts. The chain uses TRBV5-1 and TRBJ1-6; TRBD1 is a possible D gene (5 bases). This CDR3 region has 15 residues. Trimming left V 1 base short and J 10 bases short, with 15 bases between. Germline V gives CDR1 SGHRS, CDR2 YFSETQ. CDR3 nucleotides: TGCGCCAGCAGCTTGAATGACGGGGACGGATCACCCCTCCACTTT. Amino acids: CASSLNDGDGSPLHF.

This clonotype has at least ten counts. The V and J genes are TRBV29-1 and TRBJ1-4; D might be TRBD1 (5 bases). Trimming removed 0 bases at V and 4 bases at J, with 12 bases between. The CDR3 is 15 amino acids. Per germline, CDR1 SQVTM and CDR2 ANQGSEA. Here the CDR3 DNA reads TGCAGCGTTGAAGATAGGCGGCAGGGTAATGAAAAACTGTTTTTT. It yields the protein CSVEDRRQGNEKLFF. The whole variable domain, filled in from reference TRBV29-1 and TRBJ1-4, reads SAVISQKPSRDICQRGTSLTIQCQVDSQVTMMFWYRQQPGQSLTLIATANQGSEATYESGFVIDKFPISRPNLTFSTLTVSNMSPEDSSIYLCSVEDRRQGNEKLFFGSGTQLSVL.

The sample holds many counts of this clonotype. The gene calls are TRBV18 and TRBJ1-3; TRBD1 aligns across 8 bases. This CDR3 is built from 16 residues. CDR1 KGHSH and CDR2 LQKENI come from the germline V gene. With V trimmed by 3 bases and J by 3 bases, 7 bases remained unmatched. CDR3 DNA: TGTGCCAGCTCACCCTCGGACAGGGTGGGTGGAAACACCATATATTTT. It encodes CASSPSDRVGGNTIYF.

A single count supports this clonotype. The rearrangement joins TRBV27 to TRBJ1-4; 8 bases map to TRBD1. Germline V gene data show CDR1 as MNHEY and CDR2 as SMNVEV (reference sequence). CDR3 length: 15 residues. Germline trimming cut 0 bases from V and 5 bases from J; bases unmatched to any gene: 2. Written as DNA, the CDR3 is TGTGCCAGCAGTTTATCGACAGGGGTAAATGAAAAACTGTTTTTT. Its protein product is CASSLSTGVNEKLFF.

The chain carries TRBV3-1 and TRBJ2-1; 15 bases line up with TRBD2. The CDR3 has 18 amino acids. J gave up 9 bases and V 3 bases, and 12 bases lay outside the gene matches. Germline CDR1 and CDR2: LGHDT and YNNKEL (reference sequence). CDR3 region: CASSQGLAGGAGSGEQFF. The CDR3 DNA sequence: TGTGCCAGCAGCCAGGGACTAGCGGGGGGTGCTGGGTCCGGTGAGCAGTTCTTC.